This T cell receptor beta chain was found in a study of cytomegalovirus exposure and HLA in healthy donors. PCR amplification relied on 60 Vbeta primers (plus 13 Jbeta primers). Using immunoSEQ multiplex PCR, the repertoire was profiled, and TCRdb retains in-frame clones only, with some absent. The data show more than 15,000 clones, about 80% seen once. The sequence came from a human donor in good health. Sequencing input: PBMCs.

The CDR3 reads CASSLVGRNYGYTF. DNA of the CDR3: TGTGCCAGCAGCTTAGTTGGCAGGAACTATGGCTACACCTTC. The rearrangement links TRBV7-2 to TRBJ1-2; no clear D gene. The CDR3 spans 14 residues. V shed 1 base and J shed 2 bases, with 8 bases lying between them. CDR1 and CDR2 from the germline V gene are SGHTA and FQGNSA.